The clone carrying this TCR beta chain was counted a few times. The record originates from a study of beta chain features in type 1 diabetes. V was clipped by 0 bases and J by 0 bases, with 5 bases between them. The CDR3 is 14 residues long. Germline CDR1 is MNHEY and CDR2 is SVGAGI. All of the isolated RNA was reverse transcribed, so expressed TCRB transcripts were sequenced. The protocol was immunoSEQ multiplex PCR, while the TCRdb copy is restricted to in-frame clones and leaves out a portion. Altogether about 350,000 clones are present, around 20% being singletons, with the ten largest covering approximately 0.041%.

The source is a woman under 30 in good health. Specimen: naive CD4+ T cells from blood. The chain combines TRBV6-5 with TRBJ1-2; D ambiguous. The CDR3 bases are TGTGCCAGCAGTTACTCCCATCCTAACTATGGCTACACCTTC. Translated, it gives CASSYSHPNYGYTF.